A single sample is the source of the 10 T cell receptor beta chains below, sequenced in a study of tumor-infiltrating lymphocytes in primary liver carcinoma. Blood RNA was derived from unsorted whole blood, and germline DNA was extracted too. Making TCR beta cDNA involved approximately 0.5 ug total RNA and a constant-region primer. Three nested multiplex PCR rounds, a slightly modified ARM-PCR, produced the libraries for TCR beta. Forward primers for TRBV1-TRBV30 and a C-beta reverse primer served the first two PCR rounds, at 10 cycles each. TCRdb reanalysed the multiplex PCR reads using MiXCR and keeps one entry per CDR3 protein. The repertoire holds approximately 310,000 distinct CDR3 sequences, with about 60% as singletons. The material sequenced was peripheral blood. These receptors were taken from a man between 35 and 55 years old with primary liver carcinoma and hepatitis B virus infection.

This clonotype was observed a handful of times. The chain has TRBV14 and TRBJ1-1; 8 bases map to TRBD1. Trimming took 0 bases from V and 7 from J; bases not matched to a gene: 7. Per the germline V gene, CDR1 is SGHDN and CDR2 is FVKESK. This CDR3 has 15 residues. This CDR3 is CASSQERTGRVEAFF. The CDR3 DNA reads TGTGCCAGCAGCCAAGAAAGGACAGGGAGAGTTGAAGCTTTCTTT.

A note on this clonotype: Given a much more abundant clone one base away, this may be a read error. The missing conserved phenylalanine or tryptophan at the end of this CDR3 makes a read error likely. V and J are TRBV10-3 and TRBJ2-5, with TRBD2 matching 8 bases. The trim removed 1 base at V and 4 bases at J, leaving 8 bases unmatched. Germline V CDR1 and CDR2: ENHRY, SYGVKD. The CDR3 has 16 amino acids. The chain's CDR3 is CAISEFSGTAGETQYL. CDR3 in DNA: TGTGCCATCAGTGAGTTTAGCGGGACCGCGGGAGAGACCCAGTACCTC.

The genes are TRBV29-1 and TRBJ1-2, with 8 bases aligning to TRBD1. With 5 bases clipped from V and 2 bases from J, the junction kept 4 bases outside the gene matches. Germline lookup yields CDR1 SQVTM and CDR2 ANQGSEA. The CDR3 runs 13 residues. In nucleotides, the CDR3 is TGCAGCGTTTATCAGGGGGCGAACTATGGCTACACCTTC. Protein: CSVYQGANYGYTF.

With regard to this clonotype: A clone one base away is much larger, so this may be a read error. This rearrangement joins TRBV12-3 or TRBV12-4 to TRBJ2-1; tentative D call: TRBD2 (6 bases). V was shortened by 6 bases and J by 6 bases, with 12 bases between the two germline ends. There are 13 residues in the CDR3. The CDR3 is CASRGDWANEQFF. The CDR3 DNA reads as TGTGCCAGCAGGGGGGACTGGGCCAATGAGCAGTTCTTC.

As concerns this clonotype: As the CDR3 is not closed by the conserved phenylalanine or tryptophan, this likely results from a read error. The CDR3, as DNA: TGTGCCAGCGGCTACCCCGGGCTTAGCGGTAGCAATGAGCAGTTCTTG. Its protein is CASGYPGLSGSNEQFL. The chain combines TRBV11-2 with TRBJ2-1; D possibly corresponds to TRBD2 (6 bases). V shed 8 bases and J shed 6 bases, with 23 bases lying between them. Looked up from germline, CDR1 is SGHAT and CDR2 is FQNNGV. The CDR3 is made up of 16 amino acids.

A note on this clonotype: A junction boundary mismatches the germline segment, possibly from a read error. This chain links TRBV6-5 with TRBJ2-2, with 11 positions matching TRBD2. The CDR3 extends over 15 amino acids. Germline CDR1 reads MNHEY; CDR2 reads SVGAGI. This CDR3 is CACSLLAGEIGELFF. CDR3 DNA sequence: TGTGCCTGCAGCTTACTAGCGGGAGAAATCGGGGAGCTGTTTTTT.

This clonotype showed up just a few times. The CDR3 region is CASSTTSQDTQYF. Written as DNA, the CDR3 is TGCGCCAGCAGCACGACTAGTCAGGATACGCAGTATTTT. The V call is TRBV5-1, the J call TRBJ2-3; possible D gene TRBD2, 6 bases. Germline V lookup: CDR1 SGHRS, CDR2 YFSETQ. The germline V and J ends were trimmed by 4 bases and 6 bases, with 12 bases remaining between them. The CDR3 contains 13 residues.

V is TRBV6-5 and J is TRBJ2-6, with D possibly matching TRBD1 (6 bases). The CDR3 length is 16 residues. Germline loops: CDR1 MNHEY, CDR2 SVGAGI. V was trimmed by 0 bases and J by 2 bases, leaving 8 bases between them. The CDR3 reads CASSYSAGAGANVLTF. The DNA for the CDR3 is TGTGCCAGCAGTTACTCGGCAGGGGCTGGGGCCAACGTCCTGACTTTC.

This clonotype was counted between two and nine times. The chain couples TRBV6-5 to TRBJ2-5; D may be TRBD1 or TRBD2 (6 bases each). The V end was cut by 5 bases, the J end by 5 bases, with 21 bases between. Germline-derived CDR1 and CDR2 are MNHEY and SVGAGI. The CDR3 covers 16 residues. CDR3 bases: TGTGCCAGCAGTAGGCGGGACTTATGGCAGGGGGAGACCCAGTACTTC. Its translation: CASSRRDLWQGETQYF.

This clonotype was recorded once. The V call is TRBV19, the J call TRBJ1-5; D is undetermined. Germline CDR1 LNHDA, CDR2 SQIVND (reference sequence). This CDR3 has 12 residues. V was trimmed by 1 base and J by 7 bases, leaving 5 bases between them. As DNA, the CDR3 is TGTGCCAGTAGTATAGGGCCGCAGCCCCAGCATTTT. Protein product: CASSIGPQPQHF.